Listed below are T cell receptor beta chains from one sample, sequenced in a study of T cell responses to AZD1222 COVID-19 vaccine. The data were produced by immunoSEQ multiplex PCR, yet TCRdb's version contains in-frame clones alone and is incomplete. The table lists about 150,000 clones, around nine tenths of them singletons, with 0.85% to 1.1% in the top ten. The specimen was peripheral blood, collected 28 days after the second AZD1222 dose. These receptor sequences come from an adult who received the AZD1222 COVID-19 vaccine. Each CDR3 is given with its conserved first and last residue. D genes are given only for firm matches. Size is stated for part of the rows, as once, few or many counts, or as a class when the clone is expanded.

>-|TRBD2|TRBJ2-2|TRBV5-1
CASSTAGVRTGELFF
TGCGCCAGCAGCACAGCGGGGGTCCGCACCGGGGAGCTGTTTTTT
>-|-|TRBJ1-1|TRBV6-5
CASSYRGSYAPSKAFF
TGTGCCAGCAGTTACAGGGGCTCGTACGCCCCAAGTAAGGCTTTCTTT
>-|-|TRBJ1-5|TRBV6-2/TRBV6-3
CASSPLELLYSNQPQHF
TGTGCCAGCAGTCCCCTCGAGCTTCTCTATAGCAATCAGCCCCAGCATTTT
>-|-|TRBJ1-5|TRBV7-2
CASGQSPLNQPQHF
TGTGCCAGCGGTCAGTCACCCCTCAATCAGCCCCAGCATTTT
>-|-|TRBJ1-2|TRBV6-4
CASSVSITNYGYTF
TGTGCCAGCAGCGTTTCAATAACAAACTATGGCTACACCTTC
>-|-|TRBJ1-2|TRBV28
CASSRTDYGYTF
TGTGCCAGCAGTCGGACCGATTATGGCTACACCTTC
>-|-|TRBJ2-7|TRBV7-8
CASSSRPDGDYEQYF
TGTGCCAGCAGCTCTCGGCCCGACGGGGACTACGAGCAGTACTTC
>once|-|TRBJ1-6|TRBV2
CASRASGDGRSPLHF
TGTGCCAGCAGGGCATCCGGGGACGGTCGTTCACCCCTCCACTTT
>-|TRBD1|TRBJ2-1|TRBV9
CASSVEGQGWDEQFF
TGTGCCAGCAGCGTTGAAGGACAGGGGTGGGATGAGCAGTTCTTC
>-|-|TRBJ1-1|TRBV28
CASSFLGQGMGNTEAFF
TGTGCCAGCAGTTTCCTGGGGCAGGGTATGGGGAACACTGAAGCTTTCTTT
>-|TRBD1|TRBJ2-5|TRBV7-6
CASSLARQYRGVETQYF
TGTGCCAGCAGCTTAGCGAGGCAGTACAGGGGGGTAGAGACCCAGTACTTC
>-|-|TRBJ1-3|TRBV3-1/TRBV3-2
CASTSVRTSGNTIYF
TGTGCCAGCACCTCGGTAAGGACCTCTGGAAACACCATATATTTT
>-|-|TRBJ1-6|TRBV6-5
CASSYGLAANSPLHF
TGTGCCAGCAGTTATGGGCTCGCAGCCAATTCACCCCTCCACTTT
>-|-|TRBJ1-1|TRBV19
CASSTYRNTEAFF
TGTGCCAGTAGTACCTACCGGAACACTGAAGCTTTCTTT
>-|-|TRBJ2-1|TRBV9
CASSPSSGVGQFF
TGTGCCAGCAGCCCCAGTTCAGGGGTTGGGCAGTTCTTC
>once|TRBD1|TRBJ1-2|TRBV6-1
CASSEDRDSYGYTF
TGTGCCAGCAGTGAAGACAGGGACAGCTATGGCTACACCTTC
>-|TRBD2|TRBJ2-3|TRBV7-9
CASIGGGALDTQYF
TGTGCCAGCATAGGCGGGGGGGCCTTAGATACGCAGTATTTT
>-|-|TRBJ1-2|TRBV12-5
CASGLHLYGYTF
TGTGCTAGTGGTTTACACCTCTATGGCTACACCTTC
>-|-|TRBJ1-1|TRBV7-2
CASSQQRNTEAFF
TGTGCCAGCAGCCAACAGAGGAACACTGAAGCTTTCTTT
>-|TRBD1|TRBJ1-6|TRBV5-1
CASSFGTGDSPLHF
TGCGCCAGCAGCTTCGGGACAGGGGATTCACCCCTCCACTTT
>once|TRBD1|TRBJ1-1|TRBV9
CASSLVGTANTEAFF
TGTGCCAGCAGCCTAGTCGGGACAGCGAACACTGAAGCTTTCTTT
>-|TRBD1|TRBJ2-1|TRBV15
CATSRTPGQGYNEQFF
TGTGCCACCAGCAGAACGCCGGGACAGGGGTACAATGAGCAGTTCTTC
>-|TRBD1|TRBJ2-7|TRBV5-1
CASSLTGTVSYEQYF
TGCGCCAGCAGCTTAACCGGGACAGTTTCCTACGAGCAGTACTTC
>-|-|TRBJ1-1|TRBV16
CASSQLLMNTEAFF
TGTGCCAGCAGCCAATTGCTAATGAACACTGAAGCTTTCTTT
>-|-|TRBJ2-7|TRBV18
CASSPPGLREQYF
TGTGCCAGCTCACCACCAGGGTTACGCGAGCAGTACTTC
>-|-|TRBJ2-5|TRBV5-4
CASSLARNQETQYF
TGTGCCAGCAGCTTGGCTAGAAATCAAGAGACCCAGTACTTC
>-|-|TRBJ2-6|TRBV13
CASSREHLWTSGANVLTF
TGTGCCAGCAGCCGGGAACACCTTTGGACCTCTGGGGCCAACGTCCTGACTTTC
>-|-|TRBJ1-1|TRBV7-2
CASSLVFGAKGTEAFF
TGTGCCAGCAGCTTAGTGTTTGGGGCCAAGGGGACTGAAGCTTTCTTT
>few|-|TRBJ2-2|TRBV27
CASSLYRDDPGELFF
TGTGCCAGCAGTTTGTATAGGGACGATCCCGGGGAGCTGTTTTTT
>once|-|TRBJ1-1|TRBV29-1
CSGEWLGTEAFF
TGCAGCGGTGAGTGGTTAGGCACTGAAGCTTTCTTT
>-|-|TRBJ1-1|TRBV3-1/TRBV3-2
CASSPYGGQPNTEAFF
TGTGCCAGCAGCCCGTATGGAGGACAGCCGAACACTGAAGCTTTCTTT
>-|-|TRBJ1-2|TRBV18
CASSPPMQGYGYTF
TGTGCCAGCTCACCACCCATGCAGGGCTATGGCTACACCTTC
>-|-|TRBJ1-6|TRBV6-5
CASSYTTVGKSPLHF
TGTGCCAGCAGTTACACTACAGTGGGGAAATCACCCCTCCACTTT
>-|TRBD2|TRBJ2-5|TRBV3-1/TRBV3-2
CASSQGGGLGEETQYF
TGTGCCAGCAGCCAAGGCGGGGGTTTAGGGGAAGAGACCCAGTACTTC
>-|-|TRBJ2-2|TRBV19
CASRFRDGELFF
TGTGCCAGTAGATTCAGAGACGGGGAGCTGTTTTTT